The T cell receptor beta chain described here comes from a study of blood T cell repertoires in COVID-19. Study background: Sample material is recorded as cDNA or gDNA derived from T cells, B-cell-depleted T cells, or PBMCs.

Germline assignment: CDR1 LNHDA and CDR2 SQIVND (reference sequence). Trimming removed 5 bases from V and 4 bases from J; junction bases left unmatched: 6. This CDR3 contains 14 residues. Original handling: Nucleated cell counts were estimated from reference gene primer amplification. The assay was immunoSEQ multiplex PCR, and TCRdb's table has in-frame clones only and misses some. V and J calls and clone size are those listed in that table; D and trimming were worked out from the DNA. The sample carries about 130,000 clones, about 90% recorded once. V usage is TRBV19 and J usage is TRBJ1-2; TRBD1 aligns across 8 bases. The material sequenced was peripheral blood. The receptor comes from a man in his fifties with active COVID-19. The CDR3 sequence is CASSPDRVLYGYTF. CDR3 bases: TGTGCCAGTAGTCCGGACAGGGTTCTCTATGGCTACACCTTC.